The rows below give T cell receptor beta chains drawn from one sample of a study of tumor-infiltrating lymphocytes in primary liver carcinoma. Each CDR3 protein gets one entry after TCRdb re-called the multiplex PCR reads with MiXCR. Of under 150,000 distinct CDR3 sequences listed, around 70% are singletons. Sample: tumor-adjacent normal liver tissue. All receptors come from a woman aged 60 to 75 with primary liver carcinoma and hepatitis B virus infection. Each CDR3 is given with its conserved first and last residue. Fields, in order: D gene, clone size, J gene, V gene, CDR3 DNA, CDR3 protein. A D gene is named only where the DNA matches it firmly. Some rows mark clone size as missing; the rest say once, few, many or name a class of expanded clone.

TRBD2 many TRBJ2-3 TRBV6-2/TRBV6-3 TGTGCCAGCAGTTACGGAGGCGGGGGACTCCAGGATACGCAGTATTTT CASSYGGGGLQDTQYF
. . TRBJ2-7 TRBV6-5 TGTGTCAGCAGCCTGATTCGGGGTGGGAACGAGCAGTACTTC CVSSLIRGGNEQYF
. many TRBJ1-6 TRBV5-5 TGTGCCAGCAGTCCGGACAGAACAAATTCACCCCTCCACTTT CASSPDRTNSPLHF
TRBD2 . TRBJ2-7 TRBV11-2 TGTGCCAGCAGCCAAATAGCGGGAGTGGGCGAGCAGATCTTC CASSQIAGVGEQIF
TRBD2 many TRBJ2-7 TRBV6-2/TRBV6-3 TGTGCCAGCATCAAGGCTAGCGGGAGGTCGTACGAGCAGTACTTC CASIKASGRSYEQYF
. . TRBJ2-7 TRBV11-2 TGTGCCAGCAGTATCACAGGAGGGGGCTCTTTGACCTACGAGCAGTACTTC CASSITGGGSLTYEQYF
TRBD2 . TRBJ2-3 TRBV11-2 TGTGCCAGCTTCGGACTAGGACGCACAGATACGCAGTATTTT CASFGLGRTDTQYF
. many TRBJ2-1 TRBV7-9 TGTGCCAGCAGCCTAGCTAGCGGAGGGGGCAATGAGCAGTTCTTC CASSLASGGGNEQFF
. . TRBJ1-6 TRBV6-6 TGTGCTAGCAGTTCCAAGGATCTAAGGACTGATTCACTCCTCCACTTT CASSSKDLRTDSLLHF
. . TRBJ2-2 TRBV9 TGTGCCAGCAGCGTGGTAGGTGCCGTGGAGCTGTTTTTT CASSVVGAVELFF
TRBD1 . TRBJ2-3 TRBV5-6 TGTGCTAGCAGCTCCAGGGGGCGGTGGACAGATGCGCAGTATTTT CASSSRGRWTDAQYF
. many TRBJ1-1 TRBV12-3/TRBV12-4 TGTGCCAGCAAGTTAGGGGAAGGTGCTGAAGCTTTCTTT CASKLGEGAEAFF
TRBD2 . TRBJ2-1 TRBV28 TGTGCCAGCAGTGCCCCCCCCTGGCCTACCGGGAGGTACAATGAGCAGTTCTTC CASSAPPWPTGRYNEQFF
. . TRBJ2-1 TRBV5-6 TGTGCCAGCAACCTCCGGGAGGGGGCATCTGTTCTCAATGAGCAGTTCTTC CASNLREGASVLNEQFF
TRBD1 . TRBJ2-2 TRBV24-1 TGTGCCACCAGTCCACGGACAGGGGTAAAGACCGGGGAGCTGTTTTTT CATSPRTGVKTGELFF
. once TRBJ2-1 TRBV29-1 TGCATCGTTGAGGGAACACTAGCTCCCGAGTGGAGTGAGCAGTTCTTC CIVEGTLAPEWSEQFF
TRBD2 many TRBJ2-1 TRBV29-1 TGCAGCGTTGAACGTCTAGCGGGAGGAAACAATGAGCAGTTCTTC CSVERLAGGNNEQFF
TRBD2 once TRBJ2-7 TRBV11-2 TGTGCCAGCTGCTTAGCGGCGGGGGGAGGAGGCTACGAGCAGTACTTC CASCLAAGGGGYEQYF
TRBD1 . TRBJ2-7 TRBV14 TGTGCCTGCAGCCACATAAGACAGGGGGACGAGCAGTACTTC CACSHIRQGDEQYF
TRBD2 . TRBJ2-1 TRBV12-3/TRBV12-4 TGTGCCAGCAGTTACGGGACTAGCGGGAGCGATAATGAACAGTTCTTC CASSYGTSGSDNEQFF
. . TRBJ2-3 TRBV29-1 TGCAGCGTTAATGACTACGGGTACACTGATACGCAGTATTTT CSVNDYGYTDTQYF
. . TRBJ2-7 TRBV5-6 TGTGCCAGCAGCGGGGGATCGACCTCCTACGAGCAGTACTTC CASSGGSTSYEQYF
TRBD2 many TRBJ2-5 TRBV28 TGTGCCAGCAGTCCTAGCGGCCCCCGGGAGACCCAGTACTTC CASSPSGPRETQYF